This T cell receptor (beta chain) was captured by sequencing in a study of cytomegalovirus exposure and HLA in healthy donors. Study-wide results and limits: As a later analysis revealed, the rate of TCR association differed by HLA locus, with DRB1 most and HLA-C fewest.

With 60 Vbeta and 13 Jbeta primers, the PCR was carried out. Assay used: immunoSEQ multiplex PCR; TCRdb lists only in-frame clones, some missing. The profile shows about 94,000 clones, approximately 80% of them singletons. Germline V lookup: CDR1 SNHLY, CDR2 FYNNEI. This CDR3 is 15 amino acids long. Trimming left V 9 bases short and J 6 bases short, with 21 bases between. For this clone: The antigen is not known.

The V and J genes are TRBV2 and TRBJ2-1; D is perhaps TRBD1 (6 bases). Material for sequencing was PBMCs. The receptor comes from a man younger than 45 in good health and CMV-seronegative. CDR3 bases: TGTGCCAGTACTCAGGGTCGGGACATCGGCAATGAGCAGTTCTTC. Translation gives CASTQGRDIGNEQFF.